This T cell receptor (beta chain) was profiled in a study of shared clonotypes between healthy human individuals. The donors, all of them Caucasian adults, lived in Nashville, Tennessee. The authors split each subset's genomic DNA evenly across several immunoSEQ plates. TCRdb keeps only in-frame clones here, not all; method: immunoSEQ multiplex PCR. The sample includes about 1 million clones, approximately 72% of them seen just once. This CDR3 region has 16 residues. Germline assignment: CDR1 SGHRS and CDR2 YFSETQ. J lost 5 bases, V lost 4 bases, and 8 bases had no gene match. This TCR was recovered from a man younger than 30 in good health. The chain uses TRBV5-1 and TRBJ2-5; TRBD2 aligns across 13 bases. What was sequenced was memory CD4+ T cells sorted from blood. This sample's subset: CD45RA-negative fraction. CDR3 DNA: TGCGCCAGCAGCCCTCGGACTAGCGGGAGTTGGGAGACCCAGTACTTC. Amino acid sequence: CASSPRTSGSWETQYF. Full variable domain (outside the CDR3, taken from reference TRBV5-1 and TRBJ2-5): KAGVTQTPRYLIKTRGQQVTLSCSPISGHRSVSWYQQTPGQGLQFLFEYFSETQRNKGNFPGRFSGRQFSNSRSEMNVSTLELGDSALYLCASSPRTSGSWETQYFGPGTRLLVL.